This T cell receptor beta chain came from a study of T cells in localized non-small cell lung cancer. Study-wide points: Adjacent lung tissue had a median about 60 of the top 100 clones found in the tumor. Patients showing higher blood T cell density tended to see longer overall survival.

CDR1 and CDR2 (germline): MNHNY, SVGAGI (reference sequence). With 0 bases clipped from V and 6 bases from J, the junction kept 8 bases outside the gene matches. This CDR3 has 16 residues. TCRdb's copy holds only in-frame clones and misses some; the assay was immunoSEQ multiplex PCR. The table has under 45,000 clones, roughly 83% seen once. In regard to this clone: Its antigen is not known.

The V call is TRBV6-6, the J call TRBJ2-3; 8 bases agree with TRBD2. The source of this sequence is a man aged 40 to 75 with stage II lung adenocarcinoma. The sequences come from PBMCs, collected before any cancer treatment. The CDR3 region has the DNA TGTGCCAGCAGTTACTCTTCCGTCGGGGGGGCGGATACGCAGTATTTT. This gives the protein CASSYSSVGGADTQYF.